The 10 T cell receptor beta chains presented below share a single source sample, sequenced in a study of beta chain features in type 1 diabetes. For these receptors, no antigen is known. Study outcomes and limitations: Patients with Type 1 diabetes showed moderately but significantly shorter TCRB CDR3s in all four CD4+ subsets.

As every portion of the isolated RNA was reverse transcribed, the sequencing read expressed TCRB transcripts. Some clones are missing from TCRdb's copy, which holds only in-frame ones; the method was immunoSEQ multiplex PCR. The table includes 150,000 to 200,000 clones, 8.5% to 10% detected once. The sequenced sample consisted of central memory CD4+ T cells from blood. The receptors originated from a woman in her thirties with type 1 diabetes.

This chain uses TRBV6-6 with TRBJ2-3, with D perhaps matching TRBD2 (5 bases). This CDR3 has 14 residues. Germline CDR1 is MNHNY and CDR2 is SVGAGI (reference sequence). Trimming took off 7 bases at V and 0 bases at J, with 11 bases between the two ends. CDR3 sequence reads: CASISSLSTDTQYF. In DNA form, the CDR3 reads TGTGCCAGCATATCTAGCCTAAGCACAGATACGCAGTATTTT.

This clone was seen a few times. The chain couples TRBV14 to TRBJ2-3; the match to TRBD2 covers 14 bases. CDR3 length equals 14 residues. J was trimmed by 14 bases and V by 4 bases; bases with no gene match: 8. CDR1 and CDR2 (germline): SGHDN, FVKESK. CDR3 coding DNA: TGTGCCAGCAGCCCGACTAGCGGGAGGGCCCGGGTGTATTTT. Amino acid sequence: CASSPTSGRARVYF.

Only a few counts were recorded for this clone. This sample includes further DNA sequences coding for the same CDR3. This rearrangement joins TRBV7-9 to TRBJ2-3; the D gene is possibly TRBD2 (5 bases). The V and J ends lost 2 bases and 2 bases respectively, with 11 bases between them. In germline, CDR1 is SEHNR, CDR2 FQNEAQ (reference sequence). The CDR3 spans 15 residues. The CDR3 is CASSLRGPDTDTQYF. CDR3 in DNA: TGTGCCAGCAGCTTACGGGGTCCTGACACAGATACGCAGTATTTT. The full variable domain, its missing parts supplied by reference TRBV7-9 and TRBJ2-3, is DTGVSQNPRHKITKRGQNVTFRCDPISEHNRLYWYRQTLGQGPEFLTYFQNEAQLEKSRLLSDRFSAERPKGSFSTLEIQRTEQGDSAMYLCASSLRGPDTDTQYFGPGTRLTVL.

In regard to this clone: One end of the junction is discordant with germline, which a read error may explain. J is TRBJ2-1 and V is TRBV7-9, with a possible D match to TRBD2 (5 bases). The CDR3 is 14 residues long. In germline, CDR1 is SEHNR, CDR2 FQNEAQ (reference sequence). CDR3 protein: CASSLAGEDNEEFF. The CDR3 nucleotides are TGTGCCAGCAGCTTAGCGGGAGAAGACAATGAGGAGTTCTTC.

This chain links TRBV29-1 with TRBJ2-3; 15 bases match TRBD2. J was trimmed by 5 bases and V by 4 bases; bases with no gene match: 13. Germline V CDR1 and CDR2: SQVTM, ANQGSEA. The CDR3 has 18 amino acids. In nucleotides, the CDR3 is TGCAGCGTTGGCCTTCCCCGGACTAGCGGGAGGGCCTTAGATACGCAGTATTTT. Its protein product is CSVGLPRTSGRALDTQYF.

This clone has more than one count but fewer than ten. The chain is built from TRBV5-6 and TRBJ2-5; D may be TRBD2 (6 bases). This CDR3 is 17 amino acids long. Germline CDR1 reads SGHDT; CDR2 reads YYEEEE. V was trimmed by 0 bases and J by 5 bases, leaving 20 bases between them. The CDR3, as DNA: TGTGCCAGCAGCTTGGTGTCAGTGCTCGGGGGTAAGGAGACCCAGTACTTC. It specifies CASSLVSVLGGKETQYF.

V gene TRBV7-3 combines with J gene TRBJ2-6, with D unresolved. V was trimmed by 7 bases and J by 1 base, leaving 8 bases between them. Germline assignment: CDR1 SGHTA and CDR2 FQGTGA. The CDR3 is 14 amino acids. CDR3 sequence reads: CASKLESGANVLTF. The CDR3 region has the DNA TGTGCCAGCAAACTGGAGTCTGGGGCCAACGTCCTGACTTTC.

The chain joins TRBV7-2 to TRBJ2-7; TRBD2 agrees at 8 bases. The trim removed 4 bases at V and 3 bases at J, leaving 5 bases unmatched. CDR1 and CDR2 (germline): SGHTA, FQGNSA. This CDR3 spans 14 amino acids. CDR3 in amino acids: CASSSGLGFYEQYF. Here the CDR3 DNA reads TGTGCCAGCAGCTCGGGACTAGGCTTCTACGAGCAGTACTTC.

This chain joins TRBV30 and TRBJ2-3, with TRBD2 identical over 7 bases. This CDR3 is 14 amino acids long. J gave up 4 bases and V 3 bases, and 7 bases lay outside the gene matches. CDR1 is GTSNPN, CDR2 SVGIG, per germline (reference sequence). CDR3 loop: CAWRAGLSSDTQYF. Written as DNA, the CDR3 is TGTGCCTGGAGAGCGGGACTAAGCTCAGATACGCAGTATTTT.

J is TRBJ1-2 and V is TRBV7-2; D is perhaps TRBD1 (6 bases). The CDR3 is 12 residues long. The germline CDR1 and CDR2 sequences are SGHTA and FQGNSA. The V end lost 6 bases, the J end lost 4 bases, and 9 bases lay between the germline ends. CDR3 residues: CASSPDSYGYTF. Written as DNA, the CDR3 is TGTGCCAGCAGTCCGGACAGCTATGGCTACACCTTC.